The subject of this entry is one TCR beta chain. The antigen remains undetermined. The authors ran a second PCR of roughly 7 to 11 cycles using a sample-barcoded 5' primer and a J-beta primer mix. Each CDR3 protein is one row after TCRdb ran MiXCR on the 5' RACE reads. The sample carries approximately 1,000,000 distinct CDR3 sequences, more than 35% recorded once. There were healthy Caucasian individuals from Russia, aged roughly 6 to 90, serving as donors. Collection of around 10 milliliters of peripheral blood was performed for each donor. The data originate from a study of blood T cells in healthy people across ages. Study findings and constraints: In the absence of known donor CMV status, changes in expanded clonotypes were possibly confounded. In older individuals, TCR beta diversity per million T cells was lower, falling roughly linearly with age.

Per the germline V gene, CDR1 is KGHSH and CDR2 is LQKENI. The V gene lost 4 bases and the J gene lost 1 base, with 10 bases spanning the gap. The CDR3 contains 14 residues. The chain links TRBV18 to TRBJ1-1; D unresolved. Sequencing used blood. This TCR came from a woman between 55 and 75 years old in good health. In nucleotides, the CDR3 is TGTGCCAGCTCACTGTCTCAGGAGAACACTGAAGCTTTCTTT. This gives the protein CASSLSQENTEAFF.